Included here is one TCR beta chain sequence, with context. The data were taken from a study of beta chain features in type 1 diabetes. Expressed TCRB transcripts were sequenced because the isolated RNA had all been reverse transcribed beforehand. Profiling relied on immunoSEQ multiplex PCR, and the TCRdb table lists in-frame clones only, not all of them. The sample includes 150,000 to 200,000 clones, 10% to 15% of them seen just once. V lost 3 bases and J lost 3, with 12 bases in between. Germline CDR1 SGHTA, CDR2 FQGNSA. The CDR3 is made up of 14 amino acids. The specimen sequenced was central memory CD4+ T cells from blood. The TCR originated in a woman younger than 30 in good health. The J gene is TRBJ2-7, the V gene TRBV7-2, with D perhaps TRBD1 (6 bases). The CDR3 DNA follows: TGTGCCAGCAGCTTTGCACAGGGAAGCTACGAGCAGTACTTC. Its protein product is CASSFAQGSYEQYF. The full variable domain, in which reference TRBV7-2 and TRBJ2-7 provide the parts outside the CDR3, is GAGVSQSPSNKVTEKGKDVELRCDPISGHTALYWYRQSLGQGLEFLIYFQGNSAPDKSGLPSDRFSAERTGGSVSTLTIQRTQQEDSAVYLCASSFAQGSYEQYFGPGTRLTVT.